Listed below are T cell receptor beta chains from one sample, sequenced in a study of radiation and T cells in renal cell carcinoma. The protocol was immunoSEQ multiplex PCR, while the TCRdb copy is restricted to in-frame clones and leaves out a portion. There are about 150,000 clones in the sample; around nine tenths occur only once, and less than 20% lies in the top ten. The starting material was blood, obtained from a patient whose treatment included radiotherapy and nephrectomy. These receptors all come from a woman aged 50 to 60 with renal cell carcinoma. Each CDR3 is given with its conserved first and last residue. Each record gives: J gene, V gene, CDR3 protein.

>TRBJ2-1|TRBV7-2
CASSSSVAEEQFF
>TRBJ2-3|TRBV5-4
CASSLDSSTDTQYF
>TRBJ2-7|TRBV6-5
CASSLGGTNYEQYF
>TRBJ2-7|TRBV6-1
CASSTRGEQYF
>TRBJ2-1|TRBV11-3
CASSLRWGEQFF
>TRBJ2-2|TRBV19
CASSADRENTGELFF
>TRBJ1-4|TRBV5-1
CASSLGDSNNEKLFF
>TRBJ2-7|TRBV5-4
CASRWGTYEQYF
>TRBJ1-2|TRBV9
CASSVGTAELYGYTF
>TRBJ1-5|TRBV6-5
CASSYSQGKNQPQHF
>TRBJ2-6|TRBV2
CASGDRGRSGANVLTF
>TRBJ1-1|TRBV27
CASSLWVGAEAFF
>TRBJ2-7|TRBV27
CATTGGYEQYF
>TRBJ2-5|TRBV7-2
CASSFTGGGGETQYF
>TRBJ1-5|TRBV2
CASSAGGSNQPQHF
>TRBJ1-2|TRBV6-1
CASSIGGYTF